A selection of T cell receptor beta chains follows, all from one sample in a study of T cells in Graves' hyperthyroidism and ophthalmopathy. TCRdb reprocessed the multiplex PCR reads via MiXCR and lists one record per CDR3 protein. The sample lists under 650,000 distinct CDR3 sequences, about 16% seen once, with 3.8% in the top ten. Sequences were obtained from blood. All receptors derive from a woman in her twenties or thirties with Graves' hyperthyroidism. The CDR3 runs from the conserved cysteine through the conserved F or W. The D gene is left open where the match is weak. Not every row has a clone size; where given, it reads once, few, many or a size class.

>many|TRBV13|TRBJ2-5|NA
TGTGCCAGCAGTCCCGGAGCTCATGAGACCCAGTACTTC
CASSPGAHETQYF
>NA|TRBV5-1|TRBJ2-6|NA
TGCGCCAGCAGCTTGGGGAGGTCCCACTCTGGGGCCAACGTCCTGACTTTC
CASSLGRSHSGANVLTF
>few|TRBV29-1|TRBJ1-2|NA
TGCAGCGTTCAAGGGGAGGGTGGCTACACCTTC
CSVQGEGGYTF
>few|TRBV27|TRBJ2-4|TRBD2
TGTGCCAGCAGTTTGACTAGCGGGGACTCGTTGGGAAACATTCAGTACTTC
CASSLTSGDSLGNIQYF
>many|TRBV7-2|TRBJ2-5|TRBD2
TGTGCCAGCAGCCCACCCGGGGTAGCGGGTTCGGAGACCCAGTACTTC
CASSPPGVAGSETQYF
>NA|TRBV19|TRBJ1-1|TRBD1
TGTGCCAGTTCCCCCCGCCAGGGGGTGGAAACTTTCTTT
CASSPRQGVETFF
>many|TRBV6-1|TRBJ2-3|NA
TGTGCCAGCAGTGCGGGGAGAGGCACAGATACGCAGTATTTT
CASSAGRGTDTQYF
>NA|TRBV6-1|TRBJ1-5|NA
TGTGCCAGCAGTTTACGAGACAGGCAGCCCCAGCATTTT
CASSLRDRQPQHF
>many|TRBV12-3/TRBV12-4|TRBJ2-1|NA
TGTGCCAGCAGTTTCGGACTAAACTCCATCAATGAGCAGTTCTTC
CASSFGLNSINEQFF
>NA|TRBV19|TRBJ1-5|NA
TGTGCCAGTCCTGTGAAGGGGGAGTCGCCGGACTGCAATCAGCCCCAGCATTTT
CASPVKGESPDCNQPQHF
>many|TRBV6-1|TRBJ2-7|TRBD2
TGTGCCAGCAGTCCCACTCTAGCGGGGCCCTCCTACGAGCAGTACTTC
CASSPTLAGPSYEQYF
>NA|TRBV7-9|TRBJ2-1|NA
TGTGCCAGCAGCTTACTTCTGAGAGCCAATGAGCAGTTCTTC
CASSLLLRANEQFF
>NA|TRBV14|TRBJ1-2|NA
TGTGCCAGCAGCCAAGAATGGGTGACAGACAGCTATGGCTACACCTTC
CASSQEWVTDSYGYTF
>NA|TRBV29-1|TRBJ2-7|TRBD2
TGCAGCGTTGACCAACTAGCGGGAGGTGAGCAGTACTTC
CSVDQLAGGEQYF
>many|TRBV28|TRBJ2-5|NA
TGTGCCAGCAGTTTATTTAAATTGGGAGTGAGAGTGGGGAGGGAGACCCAGTACTTC
CASSLFKLGVRVGRETQYF
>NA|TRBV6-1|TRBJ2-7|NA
TGTGCCAGCAGGGGGGGGACACAAAAAGCCTACGAGCAGTACTTC
CASRGGTQKAYEQYF
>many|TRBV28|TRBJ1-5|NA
TGTGCCAGCAGCCGAGACAGGCCCCATAGCAATCAGCCCCAGCATTTT
CASSRDRPHSNQPQHF
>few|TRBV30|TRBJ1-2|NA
TGTGCCTGGAGTGCCAGATCCGGGACCCGGGGCTACACCTTC
CAWSARSGTRGYTF
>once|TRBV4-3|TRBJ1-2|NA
TGCGCCAGCAGCCAAGTGAACGTCAGAGAGGACCTAAGGAACTATGGCTACACCTTC
CASSQVNVREDLRNYGYTF
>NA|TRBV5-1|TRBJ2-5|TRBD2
TGCGCCAGCAGCCTGGGTGGTAGCGGGACCCAAGAGACCCAGTACTTC
CASSLGGSGTQETQYF
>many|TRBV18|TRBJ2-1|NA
TGTGCCAGCTCACGGACAGTCTACGATGAGCAGTTCTTC
CASSRTVYDEQFF
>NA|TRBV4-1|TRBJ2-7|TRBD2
TGCGCCAGCAGCCAACCGGGACTAGCGGGAGGGAGCTCCTACGAGCAGTACTTC
CASSQPGLAGGSSYEQYF
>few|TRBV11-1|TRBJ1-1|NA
TGTGCCAGCAGCTTACAGGTATCGGCTGAAGCTTTCTTT
CASSLQVSAEAFF
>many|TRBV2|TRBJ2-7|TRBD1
TGTGCCAGCAGTTTCCCCGGGACAGGGTGGTACGAGCAGTACTTC
CASSFPGTGWYEQYF
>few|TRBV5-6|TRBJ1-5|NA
TGTGCCAGCAGCTCCGGTCCCCAGGGGCCCCAGCATTTT
CASSSGPQGPQHF
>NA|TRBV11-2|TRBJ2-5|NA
TGTGCCAGCAGCCCAGACAGGATTCGGGAGACCCAGTACTTC
CASSPDRIRETQYF
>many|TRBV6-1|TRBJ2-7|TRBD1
TGTGCCAGCAGTGAAGGTTCGATTACAGGGGGAGCAAACGAGCAGTACTTC
CASSEGSITGGANEQYF
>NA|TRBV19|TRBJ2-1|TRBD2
TGTGCCAGTAGGCCGTCTAGCGGGCTTGACAATGAGCAGTTCTTC
CASRPSSGLDNEQFF
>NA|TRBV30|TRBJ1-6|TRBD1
TGTGCCTGGTGCTCCGACAGGGGCTGTTCACCCCTCCACTTT
CAWCSDRGCSPLHF